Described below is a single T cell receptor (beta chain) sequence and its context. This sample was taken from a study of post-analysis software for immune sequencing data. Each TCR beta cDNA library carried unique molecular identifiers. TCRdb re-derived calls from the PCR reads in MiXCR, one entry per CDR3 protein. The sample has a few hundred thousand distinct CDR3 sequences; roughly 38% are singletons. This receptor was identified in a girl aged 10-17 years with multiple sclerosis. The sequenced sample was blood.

DNA for the CDR3: TGTGCCAGCAGCTTAACCGGGGGTCCCGCTTTCTTT. This sequence encodes CASSLTGGPAFF. The chain uses TRBV7-3 and TRBJ1-1, with D perhaps TRBD1 (5 bases). Germline V gene sequence: CDR1 SGHTA, CDR2 FQGTGA. This CDR3 spans 12 amino acids. The germline V and J ends were trimmed by 0 bases and 11 bases, with 10 bases remaining between them.